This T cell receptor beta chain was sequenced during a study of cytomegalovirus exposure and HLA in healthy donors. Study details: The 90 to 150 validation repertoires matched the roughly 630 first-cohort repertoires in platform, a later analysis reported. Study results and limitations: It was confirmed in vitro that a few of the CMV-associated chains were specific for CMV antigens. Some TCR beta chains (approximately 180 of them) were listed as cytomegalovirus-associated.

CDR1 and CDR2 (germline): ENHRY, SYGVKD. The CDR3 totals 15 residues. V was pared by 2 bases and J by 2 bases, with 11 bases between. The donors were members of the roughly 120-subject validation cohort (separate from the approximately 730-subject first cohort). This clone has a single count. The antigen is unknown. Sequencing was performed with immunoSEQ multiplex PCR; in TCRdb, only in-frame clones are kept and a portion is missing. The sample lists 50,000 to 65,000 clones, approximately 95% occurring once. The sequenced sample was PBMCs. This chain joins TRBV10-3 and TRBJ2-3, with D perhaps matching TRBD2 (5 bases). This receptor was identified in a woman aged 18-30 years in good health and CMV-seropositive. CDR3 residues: CAISEEAGATDTQYF. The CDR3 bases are TGTGCCATCAGTGAGGAGGCGGGCGCCACAGATACGCAGTATTTT.